This passage covers 22 T cell receptor beta chains from one sample sequenced in a study of T-cell memory formation after mild COVID-19 (dated by TCRdb to about 2021). Library method: 5' RACE. Sequencing relied on an Illumina NovaSeq 6000. TCRdb passed the public sequencing reads through fastp at Q25 and MiXCR, retaining productive beta sequences. Rows with one shared CDR3 protein collapse into an entry with the most common genes and DNA. The sample contains roughly 350,000 distinct CDR3 sequences, over 25% of them found a single time. Of the sample, roughly 13% falls within the top ten clones. The source material was PBMCs or a T cell subset sorted from them (not recorded which). The receptors were sampled from an adult woman who had mild COVID-19 (a few samples of this study predate the infection). The sample titles of this study are shuffled in the database, so cell type and time point are left out; the donor was told from shared clones.

The chain combines TRBV20-1 with TRBJ2-5; D assignment may be TRBD1 or TRBD2 (5 bases each). Trimming stripped 4 bases from V and 5 bases from J, with 17 bases between. This CDR3 contains 14 residues. CDR1 and CDR2 (germline): DFQATT, SNEGSKA (reference sequence). CDR3 amino acids: CSATPQGRRETQYF. DNA for the CDR3: TGCAGTGCTACTCCTCAGGGACGCAGGGAGACCCAGTACTTC.

The V gene is TRBV4-3, the J gene TRBJ2-7; D call uncertain. Germline V CDR1 and CDR2: LGHNA, YSLEER. With 4 bases removed from V and 2 bases from J, the gap between germline ends came to 12 bases. This CDR3 is 14 amino acids long. The CDR3 DNA is TGCGCCAGCAGCCTTGCTCTGGGTCCCTACGAGCAGTACTTC. Its protein is CASSLALGPYEQYF.

This clonotype has a handful of counts. The chain joins TRBV5-6 to TRBJ2-7, with D possibly matching TRBD1 (5 bases). V lost 3 bases to trimming and J lost 5 bases, with 18 bases between them. The CDR3 contains 15 residues. Germline V lookup: CDR1 SGHDT, CDR2 YYEEEE. CDR3 coding DNA: TGTGCCAGCAGCTGGGTCGGCGGACAATTCCACGAGCAGTACTTC. This sequence encodes CASSWVGGQFHEQYF. The whole variable domain, remainder taken from reference TRBV5-6 and TRBJ2-7, is DAGVTQSPTHLIKTRGQQVTLRCSPKSGHDTVSWYQQALGQGPQFIFQYYEEEERQRGNFPDRFSGHQFPNYSSELNVNALLLGDSALYLCASSWVGGQFHEQYFGPGTRLTVT.

The CDR3 DNA sequence: TGTGCCAGCAGCTTAGCGTATGACGAGCAGTACTTC. This codes for CASSLAYDEQYF. The genes are TRBV7-9 and TRBJ2-7, with unresolved D. This CDR3 has 12 residues. V lost 0 bases and J lost 5, with 5 bases in between. Germline values: CDR1 SEHNR, CDR2 FQNEAQ (reference sequence). Full variable domain (remainder filled in from reference TRBV7-9 and TRBJ2-7): DTGVSQNPRHKITKRGQNVTFRCDPISEHNRLYWYRQTLGQGPEFLTYFQNEAQLEKSRLLSDRFSAERPKGSFSTLEIQRTEQGDSAMYLCASSLAYDEQYFGPGTRLTVT.

This clonotype has just a few counts. The gene calls are TRBV20-1 and TRBJ2-7, with D uncertain. Germline assignment: CDR1 DFQATT and CDR2 SNEGSKA (reference sequence). Trimming left V 0 bases short and J 7 bases short, with 13 bases between. The CDR3 extends over 13 amino acids. The CDR3 here is CSARDSGRVEQYF. CDR3 DNA sequence: TGCAGTGCTAGAGATAGTGGTAGGGTGGAGCAGTACTTC.

This clonotype was detected ten times or more. CDR3 in DNA: TGTGCCAGCAGTACCACTAGCGGGGTCTCCTACGAGCAGTACTTC. It encodes CASSTTSGVSYEQYF. The chain carries TRBV6-2 or TRBV6-3 and TRBJ2-7; 10 positions agree with TRBD2. Germline CDR1 is MNHEY and CDR2 is SVGEGT. The J segment lost 0 bases and the V segment lost 5 bases, leaving 4 bases of the junction unmatched. This CDR3 region has 15 residues.

The rearrangement links TRBV4-2 to TRBJ2-3; 10 positions match TRBD2. Looked up from germline, CDR1 is LGHNA and CDR2 is YNFKEQ. J was trimmed by 5 bases and V by 3 bases; bases with no gene match: 14. The length of the CDR3 is 18 residues. CDR3 nucleotide sequence: TGTGCCAGCAGCCAGAGTCTAGCGGGAGCGGGAATAGGAGATACGCAGTATTTT. Residues: CASSQSLAGAGIGDTQYF.

Remarks on this clonotype: This could be a read error, since a much larger clone is one nucleotide away. The rearrangement joins TRBV6-5 to TRBJ2-7; 11 bases align to TRBD1. Per germline, CDR1 MNHEY and CDR2 SVGAGI. The CDR3 consists of 15 residues. CDR3 in amino acids: CDSIGQGAGSYEQYF. The CDR3 DNA follows: TGTGACAGCATCGGACAGGGGGCAGGTTCCTACGAGCAGTACTTC.

This clonotype was seen a handful of times. CDR3 sequence (DNA): TGCGCCAGCAGTTTGACCCTCGATACGCAGTATTTT. Residues: CASSLTLDTQYF. This chain links TRBV5-1 with TRBJ2-3; no clear D. The CDR3 has 12 residues. V lost 5 bases and J lost 6, with 10 bases in between. Germline V lookup: CDR1 SGHRS, CDR2 YFSETQ.

The chain is built from TRBV29-1 and TRBJ2-2; TRBD1 matches 7 bases. Germline CDR1 SQVTM, CDR2 ANQGSEA. The CDR3 is made up of 13 amino acids. The V segment lost 3 bases and the J segment 3 bases; nucleotides outside the gene matches: 1. CDR3 protein: CSVDTGDTGELFF. For the CDR3, the DNA is TGCAGCGTTGATACAGGGGACACCGGGGAGCTGTTTTTT.

This chain joins TRBV6-1 and TRBJ1-1; TRBD1 might be the D (6 bases). Germline-derived CDR1 and CDR2 are MNHNS and SASEGT. The V end was cut by 3 bases, the J end by 4 bases, with 18 bases between. CDR3 length equals 16 residues. In DNA, the CDR3 is TGTGCCAGCAGTGAGCCAGGGGAATCGTCGGGCACTGAAGCTTTCTTT. Residues: CASSEPGESSGTEAFF.

The chain is built from TRBV4-1 and TRBJ1-1; 9 bases line up with TRBD1. From germline, CDR1 is MGHRA and CDR2 YSYEKL. This CDR3 has 14 residues. With V trimmed by 3 bases and J by 5 bases, 4 bases remained unmatched. The DNA for the CDR3 is TGCGCCAGCAGCCAGATGGGACAGGGAACTGAAGCTTTCTTT. Protein product: CASSQMGQGTEAFF.

This clonotype has only a few counts. The chain links TRBV7-2 to TRBJ2-7, with D possibly matching TRBD1 (6 bases). Trimming removed 5 bases from V and 3 bases from J, with 11 bases in between. Germline CDR1 SGHTA, CDR2 FQGNSA. There are 13 residues in the CDR3. The CDR3 spells CASSLLGGYEQYF. The CDR3 DNA is TGTGCCAGCAGCCTTCTAGGGGGCTACGAGCAGTACTTC.

The J gene is TRBJ2-7, the V gene TRBV7-9; D is possibly TRBD1 or TRBD2 (6 bases each). Germline V lookup: CDR1 SEHNR, CDR2 FQNEAQ (reference sequence). V was cut by 5 bases and J by 2 bases, with 13 bases left in between. The CDR3 length is 14 residues. CDR3 bases: TGTGCCAGCAGCGGAGGGGGGTTACCCTACGAGCAGTACTTC. Its translation: CASSGGGLPYEQYF.

The chain links TRBV19 to TRBJ2-1, with 7 bases matching TRBD1. The CDR3 loop spans 15 amino acids. Germline-derived CDR1 and CDR2 are LNHDA and SQIVND (reference sequence). The trim removed 5 bases at V and 2 bases at J, leaving 6 bases unmatched. This CDR3 is CASSPQGPTYNEQFF. The DNA of the CDR3 is TGTGCCAGTAGTCCACAGGGGCCGACCTACAATGAGCAGTTCTTC.

This clonotype showed up just a few times. The rearrangement links TRBV7-2 to TRBJ1-3; D ambiguous. This CDR3 is 14 amino acids long. V lost 8 bases, J lost 0 bases, and 11 bases lay in between. Germline CDR1 SGHTA, CDR2 FQGNSA. The CDR3 nucleotides read TGTGCCAGCTCGGCGAGTTTCTCTGGAAACACCATATATTTT. Its translation is CASSASFSGNTIYF.

A note on this clonotype: A read error is likely, as this CDR3 ends without the conserved phenylalanine or tryptophan. No DNA is shown, since the ends of the CDR3 on it are uncertain; the CDR3 is the one TCRdb lists. The J gene is TRBJ1-2, the V gene TRBV3-1; the table's D gene call, TRBD1, was not cross checked with the DNA. The CDR3 is 11 residues long, ends included. Germline lookup yields CDR1 LGHDT and CDR2 YNNKEL (reference sequence). The CDR3 loop is CASSQENRISL.

This chain uses TRBV9 with TRBJ2-3, with D perhaps matching TRBD2 (5 bases). There are 14 residues in the CDR3. CDR1 is SGDLS, CDR2 YYNGEE, per germline. V lost 4 bases and J 3 bases, leaving 12 bases between the germline ends. CDR3 sequence reads: CASSPRAPTDTQYF. DNA of the CDR3: TGTGCCAGCAGCCCGAGGGCCCCTACAGATACGCAGTATTTT.

The chain recombines TRBV5-5 with TRBJ2-6; TRBD1 matches at 7 bases. The CDR3 is made up of 16 amino acids. Germline V gene lookup returns CDR1 SGHKS and CDR2 YYEKEE (reference sequence). Germline trimming cut 2 bases from V and 3 bases from J; bases unmatched to any gene: 5. The CDR3 DNA reads as TGTGCCAGCAGCTTACAGGGGAGCGGTGGGGCCAACGTCCTGACTTTC. Translated: CASSLQGSGGANVLTF.

The V and J genes are TRBV5-1 and TRBJ2-2, with 8 bases matching TRBD1. This CDR3 spans 15 amino acids. The ends lost 4 bases at V and 5 bases at J; junction bases unmatched: 7. CDR1 and CDR2 (germline): SGHRS, YFSETQ. The CDR3 DNA is TGCGCCAGCAGCAGTTTGACAGGGGTGACCGGGGAGCTGTTTTTT. Translating it yields CASSSLTGVTGELFF.

The chain uses TRBV6-5 and TRBJ2-7; TRBD1 might be the D (6 bases). Germline V gene lookup returns CDR1 MNHEY and CDR2 SVGAGI. V lost 0 bases, J lost 2 bases, and 11 bases lay in between. The CDR3 is 15 residues long. Here the CDR3 reads CASSYSRTVAYEQYF. CDR3 in DNA: TGTGCCAGCAGTTACTCTAGGACAGTCGCCTACGAGCAGTACTTC.

The rearrangement links TRBV5-5 to TRBJ2-7; no clear D gene. Per the germline V gene, CDR1 is SGHKS and CDR2 is YYEKEE (reference sequence). The CDR3 consists of 14 residues. Trimming stripped 0 bases from V and 0 bases from J, with 7 bases between. The CDR3 loop reads CASSLEWGSYEQYF. The CDR3 bases are TGTGCCAGCAGCTTGGAGTGGGGCTCCTACGAGCAGTACTTC.